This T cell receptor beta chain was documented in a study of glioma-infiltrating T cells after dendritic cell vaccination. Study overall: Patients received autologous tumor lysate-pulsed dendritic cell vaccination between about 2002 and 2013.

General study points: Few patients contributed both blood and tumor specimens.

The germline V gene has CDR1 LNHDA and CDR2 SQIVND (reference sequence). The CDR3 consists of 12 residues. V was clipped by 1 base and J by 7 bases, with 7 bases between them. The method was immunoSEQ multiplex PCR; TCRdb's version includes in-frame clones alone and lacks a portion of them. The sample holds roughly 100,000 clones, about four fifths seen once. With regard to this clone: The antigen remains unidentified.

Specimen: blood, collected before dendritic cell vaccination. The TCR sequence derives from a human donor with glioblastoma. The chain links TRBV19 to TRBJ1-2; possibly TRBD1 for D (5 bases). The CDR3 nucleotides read TGTGCCAGTAGTATAGGTCAGGGTGGCTACACCTTC. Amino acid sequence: CASSIGQGGYTF.